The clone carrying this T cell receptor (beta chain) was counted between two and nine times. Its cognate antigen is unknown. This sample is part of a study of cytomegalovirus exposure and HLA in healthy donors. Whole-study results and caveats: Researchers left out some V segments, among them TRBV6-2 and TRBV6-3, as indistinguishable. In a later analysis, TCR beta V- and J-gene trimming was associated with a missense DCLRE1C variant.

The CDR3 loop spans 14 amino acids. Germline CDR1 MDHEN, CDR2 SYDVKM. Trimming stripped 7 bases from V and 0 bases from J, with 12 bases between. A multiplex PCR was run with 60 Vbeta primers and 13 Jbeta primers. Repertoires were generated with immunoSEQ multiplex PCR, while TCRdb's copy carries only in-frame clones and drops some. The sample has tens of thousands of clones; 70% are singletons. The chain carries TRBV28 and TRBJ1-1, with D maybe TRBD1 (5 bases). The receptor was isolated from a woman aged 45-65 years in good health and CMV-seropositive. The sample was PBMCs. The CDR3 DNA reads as TGTGCCAGCATGGAGGGGAGCCTGAACACTGAAGCTTTCTTT. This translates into CASMEGSLNTEAFF.